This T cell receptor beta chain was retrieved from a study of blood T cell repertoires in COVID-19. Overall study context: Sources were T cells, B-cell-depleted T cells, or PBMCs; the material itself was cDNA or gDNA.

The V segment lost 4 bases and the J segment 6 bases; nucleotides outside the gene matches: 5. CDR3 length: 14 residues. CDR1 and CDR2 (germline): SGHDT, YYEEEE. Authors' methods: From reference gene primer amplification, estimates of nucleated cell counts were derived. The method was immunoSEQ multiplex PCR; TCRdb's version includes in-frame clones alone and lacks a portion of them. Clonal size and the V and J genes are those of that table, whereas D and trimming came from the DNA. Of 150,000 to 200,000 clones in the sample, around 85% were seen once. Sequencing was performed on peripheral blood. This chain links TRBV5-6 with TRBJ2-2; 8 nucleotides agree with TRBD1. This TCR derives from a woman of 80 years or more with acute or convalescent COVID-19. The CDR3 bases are TGTGCCAGCAGCATACAGGGGGGATCCGGGGAGCTGTTTTTT. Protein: CASSIQGGSGELFF. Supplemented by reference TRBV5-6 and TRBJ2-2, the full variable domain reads DAGVTQSPTHLIKTRGQQVTLRCSPKSGHDTVSWYQQALGQGPQFIFQYYEEEERQRGNFPDRFSGHQFPNYSSELNVNALLLGDSALYLCASSIQGGSGELFFGEGSRLTVL.